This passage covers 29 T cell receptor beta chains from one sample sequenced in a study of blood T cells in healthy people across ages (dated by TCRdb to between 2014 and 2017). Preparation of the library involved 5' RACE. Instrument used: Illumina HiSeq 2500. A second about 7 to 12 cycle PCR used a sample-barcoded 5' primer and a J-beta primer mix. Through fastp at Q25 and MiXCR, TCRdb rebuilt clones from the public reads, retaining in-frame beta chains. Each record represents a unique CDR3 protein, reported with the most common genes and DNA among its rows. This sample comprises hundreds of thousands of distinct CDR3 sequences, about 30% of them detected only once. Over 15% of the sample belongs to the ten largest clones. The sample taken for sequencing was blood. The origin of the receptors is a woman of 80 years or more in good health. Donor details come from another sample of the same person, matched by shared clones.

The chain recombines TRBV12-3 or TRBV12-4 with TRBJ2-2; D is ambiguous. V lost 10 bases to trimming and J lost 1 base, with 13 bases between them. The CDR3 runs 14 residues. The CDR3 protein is CANGGPGNTGELFF. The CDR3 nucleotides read TGTGCCAACGGCGGACCCGGGAACACCGGGGAGCTGTTTTTT.

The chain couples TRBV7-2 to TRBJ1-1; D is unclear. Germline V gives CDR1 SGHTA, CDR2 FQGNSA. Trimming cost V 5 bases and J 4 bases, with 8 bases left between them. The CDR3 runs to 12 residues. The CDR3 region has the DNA TGTGCCAGCAGCCCGGCGGGCACTGAAGCTTTCTTT. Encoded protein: CASSPAGTEAFF.

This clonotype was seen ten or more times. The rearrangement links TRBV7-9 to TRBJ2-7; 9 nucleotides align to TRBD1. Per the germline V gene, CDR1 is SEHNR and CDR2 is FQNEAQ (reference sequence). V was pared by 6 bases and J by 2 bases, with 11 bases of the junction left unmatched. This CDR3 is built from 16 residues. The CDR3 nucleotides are TGTGCCAGCAGTTCGTTACAGGGGGCGCATCCCTACGAGCAGTACTTC. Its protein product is CASSSLQGAHPYEQYF. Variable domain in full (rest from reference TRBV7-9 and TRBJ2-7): DTGVSQNPRHKITKRGQNVTFRCDPISEHNRLYWYRQTLGQGPEFLTYFQNEAQLEKSRLLSDRFSAERPKGSFSTLEIQRTEQGDSAMYLCASSSLQGAHPYEQYFGPGTRLTVT.

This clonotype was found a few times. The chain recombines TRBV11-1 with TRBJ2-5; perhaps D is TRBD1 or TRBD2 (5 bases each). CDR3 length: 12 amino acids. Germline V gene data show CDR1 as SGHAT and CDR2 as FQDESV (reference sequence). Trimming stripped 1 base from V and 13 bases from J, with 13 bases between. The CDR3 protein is CASSLVGRETYF. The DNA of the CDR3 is TGTGCCAGCAGCTTAGTGGGCAGGGAGACGTACTTC.

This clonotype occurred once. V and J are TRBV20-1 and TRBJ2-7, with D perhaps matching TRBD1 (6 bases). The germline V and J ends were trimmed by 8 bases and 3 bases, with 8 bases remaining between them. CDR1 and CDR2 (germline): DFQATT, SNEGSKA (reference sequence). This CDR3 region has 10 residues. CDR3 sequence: CSLDSYEQYF. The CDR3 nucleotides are TGCAGTTTGGACAGCTACGAGCAGTACTTC.

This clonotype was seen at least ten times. The CDR3 loop reads CASSGSQSTDTQYF. The DNA for the CDR3 is TGTGCCAGTAGTGGATCACAAAGCACAGATACGCAGTATTTT. The genes are TRBV19 and TRBJ2-3; D not resolved. Trimming took off 5 bases at V and 0 bases at J, with 9 bases between the two ends. Germline V gives CDR1 LNHDA, CDR2 SQIVND (reference sequence). This CDR3 contains 14 residues.

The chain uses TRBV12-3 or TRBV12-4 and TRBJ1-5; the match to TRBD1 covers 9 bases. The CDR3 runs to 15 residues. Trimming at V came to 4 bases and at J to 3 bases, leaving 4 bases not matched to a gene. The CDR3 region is CASSSRTGDNQPQHF. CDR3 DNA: TGTGCCAGCAGTTCAAGGACAGGGGACAATCAGCCCCAGCATTTT.

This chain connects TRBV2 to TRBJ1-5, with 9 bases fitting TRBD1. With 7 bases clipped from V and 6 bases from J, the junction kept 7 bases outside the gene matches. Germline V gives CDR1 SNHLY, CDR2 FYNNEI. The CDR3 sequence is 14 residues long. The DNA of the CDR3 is TGTGCCAGCACCCCGGACAGGGGAGGTCAGCCCCAGCATTTT. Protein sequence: CASTPDRGGQPQHF.

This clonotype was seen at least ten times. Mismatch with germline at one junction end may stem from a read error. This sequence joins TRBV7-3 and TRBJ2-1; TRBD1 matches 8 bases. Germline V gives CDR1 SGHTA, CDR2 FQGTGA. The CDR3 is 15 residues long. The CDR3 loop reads CASSPTGVSYNEQFF. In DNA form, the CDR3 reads TGCGCCAGCAGCCCGACAGGGGTATCCTACAATGAGCAGTTCTTC.

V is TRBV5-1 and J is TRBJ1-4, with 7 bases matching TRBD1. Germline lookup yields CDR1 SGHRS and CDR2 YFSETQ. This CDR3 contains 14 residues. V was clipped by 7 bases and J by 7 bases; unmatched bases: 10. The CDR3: CASGRRDSAEKLFF. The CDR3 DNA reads TGCGCCAGCGGCCGCCGGGACAGCGCTGAAAAACTGTTTTTT.

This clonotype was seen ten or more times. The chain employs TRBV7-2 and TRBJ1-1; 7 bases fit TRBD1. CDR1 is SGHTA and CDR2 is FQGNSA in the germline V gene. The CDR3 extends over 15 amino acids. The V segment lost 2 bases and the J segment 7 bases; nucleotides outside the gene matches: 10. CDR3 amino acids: CASSLTPGGGSEAFF. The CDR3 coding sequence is TGTGCCAGCAGCTTAACCCCAGGGGGGGGGAGTGAAGCTTTCTTT.

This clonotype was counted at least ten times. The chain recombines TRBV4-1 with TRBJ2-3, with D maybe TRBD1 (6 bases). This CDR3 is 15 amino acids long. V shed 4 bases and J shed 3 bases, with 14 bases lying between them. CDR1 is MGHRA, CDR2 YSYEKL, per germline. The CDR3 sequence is CASSPQGPGTDTQYF. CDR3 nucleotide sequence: TGCGCCAGCAGCCCACAGGGACCAGGGACAGATACGCAGTATTTT.

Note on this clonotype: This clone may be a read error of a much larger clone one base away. Here the CDR3 reads CASSQDRQGQSSYNEQFF. Here the CDR3 DNA reads TGCGCCAGCAGCCAAGATCGCCAGGGACAGAGTTCCTACAATGAGCAGTTCTTC. V usage is TRBV4-3 and J usage is TRBJ2-1; the match to TRBD1 covers 7 bases. Germline CDR1 and CDR2: LGHNA and YSLEER. This CDR3 is built from 18 residues. The trim removed 0 bases at V and 1 base at J, leaving 9 bases unmatched.

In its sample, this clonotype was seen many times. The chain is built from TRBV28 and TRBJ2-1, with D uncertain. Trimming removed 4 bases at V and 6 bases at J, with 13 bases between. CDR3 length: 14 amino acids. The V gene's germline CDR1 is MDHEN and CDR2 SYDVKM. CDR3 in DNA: TGTGCCAGCAGTTCGGGTGGGCTCAGCAATGAGCAGTTCTTC. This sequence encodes CASSSGGLSNEQFF.

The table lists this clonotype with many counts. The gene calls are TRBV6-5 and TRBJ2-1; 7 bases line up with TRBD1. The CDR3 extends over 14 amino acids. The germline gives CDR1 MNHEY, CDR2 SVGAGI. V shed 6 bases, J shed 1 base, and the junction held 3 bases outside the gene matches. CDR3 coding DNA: TGTGCCAGCAGGCGACAGGGATCCTACAATGAGCAGTTCTTC. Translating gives CASRRQGSYNEQFF.

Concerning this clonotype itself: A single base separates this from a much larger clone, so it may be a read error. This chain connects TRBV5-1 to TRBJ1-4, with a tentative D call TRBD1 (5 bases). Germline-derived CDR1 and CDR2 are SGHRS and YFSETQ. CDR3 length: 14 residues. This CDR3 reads CASSGFGTDEKRFF. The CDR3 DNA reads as TGCGCCAGCAGCGGCTTTGGGACGGATGAAAAACGGTTTTTT.

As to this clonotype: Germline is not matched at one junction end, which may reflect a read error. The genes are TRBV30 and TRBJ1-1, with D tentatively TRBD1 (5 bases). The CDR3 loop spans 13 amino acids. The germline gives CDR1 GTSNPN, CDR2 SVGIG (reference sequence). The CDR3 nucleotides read TGTGCCTGGGGTGTAGGGAGGGGAACTGAAGCTTTCTTT. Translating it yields CAWGVGRGTEAFF.

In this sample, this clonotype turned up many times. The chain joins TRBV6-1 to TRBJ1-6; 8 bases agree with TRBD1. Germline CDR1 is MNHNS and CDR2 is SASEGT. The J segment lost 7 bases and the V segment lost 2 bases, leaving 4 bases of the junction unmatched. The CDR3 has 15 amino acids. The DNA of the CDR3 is TGTGCCAGCAGTGAACAGGGGGCGCGCAATTCACCCCTCCACTTT. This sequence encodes CASSEQGARNSPLHF.

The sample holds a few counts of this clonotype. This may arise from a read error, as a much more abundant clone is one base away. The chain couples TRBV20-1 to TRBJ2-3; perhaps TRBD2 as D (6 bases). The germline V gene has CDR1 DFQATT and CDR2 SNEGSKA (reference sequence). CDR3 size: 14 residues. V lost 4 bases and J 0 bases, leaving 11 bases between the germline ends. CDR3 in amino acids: CSAKGLLSTDTQYF. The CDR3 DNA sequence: TGCAGTGCTAAGGGACTCCTTAGCACAGATACGCAGTATTTT.

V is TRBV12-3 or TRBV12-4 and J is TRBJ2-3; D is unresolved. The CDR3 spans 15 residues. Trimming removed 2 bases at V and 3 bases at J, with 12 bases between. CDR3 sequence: CASSLRGAWTDTQYF. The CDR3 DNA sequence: TGTGCCAGCAGTTTAAGAGGAGCCTGGACAGATACGCAGTATTTT.

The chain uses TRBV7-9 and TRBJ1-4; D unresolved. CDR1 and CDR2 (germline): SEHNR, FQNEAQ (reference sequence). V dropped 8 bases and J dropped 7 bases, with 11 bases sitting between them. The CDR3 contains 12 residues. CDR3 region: CASGRLSEKLFF. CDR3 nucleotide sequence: TGTGCCAGCGGACGGCTTAGTGAAAAACTGTTTTTT.

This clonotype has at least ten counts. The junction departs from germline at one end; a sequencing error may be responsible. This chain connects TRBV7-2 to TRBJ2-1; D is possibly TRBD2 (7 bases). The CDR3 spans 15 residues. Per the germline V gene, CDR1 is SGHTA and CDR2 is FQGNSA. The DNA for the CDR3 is TGTGCCAGCACCTTAGGGGGGGCTGGAGACAATGAGCAGTTCTTC. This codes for CASTLGGAGDNEQFF.

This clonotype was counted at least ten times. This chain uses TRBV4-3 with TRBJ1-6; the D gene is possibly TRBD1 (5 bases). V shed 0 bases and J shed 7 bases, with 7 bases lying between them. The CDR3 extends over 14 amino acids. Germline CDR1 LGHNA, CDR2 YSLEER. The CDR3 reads CASSQEAGNSPLHF. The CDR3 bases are TGCGCCAGCAGCCAAGAGGCAGGGAATTCACCCCTCCACTTT.

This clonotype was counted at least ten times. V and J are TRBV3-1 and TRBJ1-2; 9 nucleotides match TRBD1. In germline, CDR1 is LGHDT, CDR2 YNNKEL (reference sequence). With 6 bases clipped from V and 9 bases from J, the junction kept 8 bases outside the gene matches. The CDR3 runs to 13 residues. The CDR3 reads CASRSGTGISYTF. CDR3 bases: TGTGCCAGCAGGTCCGGGACAGGGATTAGCTACACCTTC.

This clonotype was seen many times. The CDR3 DNA follows: TGTGCCAGCACTCATAGCGGGGGGTACAATGAGCAGTTCTTC. Protein sequence: CASTHSGGYNEQFF. V usage is TRBV12-3 or TRBV12-4 and J usage is TRBJ2-1, with 10 bases matching TRBD2. Trimming took 7 bases from V and 4 from J; bases not matched to a gene: 4. This CDR3 region has 14 residues.

CDR3: CSASSRGSEQYF. CDR3 nucleotide sequence: TGCAGTGCTTCTTCCAGGGGTTCCGAGCAGTACTTC. The rearrangement uses TRBV20-1 and TRBJ2-5, with D maybe TRBD1 (6 bases). The end of the DNA aligns better with TRBJ2-7, so the J call may be wrong. The CDR3 totals 12 residues. Germline CDR1 is DFQATT and CDR2 is SNEGSKA (reference sequence).

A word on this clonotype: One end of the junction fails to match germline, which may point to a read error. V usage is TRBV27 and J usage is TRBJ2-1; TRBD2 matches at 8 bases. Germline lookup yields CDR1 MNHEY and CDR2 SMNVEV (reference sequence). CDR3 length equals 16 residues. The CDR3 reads CAGSLRGSGEGETQFF. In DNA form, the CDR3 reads TGTGCCGGCAGTTTACGGGGTAGCGGGGAAGGAGAGACCCAGTTCTTC.

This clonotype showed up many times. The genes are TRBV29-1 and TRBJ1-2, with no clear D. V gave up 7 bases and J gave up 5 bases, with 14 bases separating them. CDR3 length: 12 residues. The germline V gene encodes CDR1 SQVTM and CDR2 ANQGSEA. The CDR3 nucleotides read TGCAGCGCCTCGGACTCGGGGTATGGCTACACCTTC. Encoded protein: CSASDSGYGYTF.

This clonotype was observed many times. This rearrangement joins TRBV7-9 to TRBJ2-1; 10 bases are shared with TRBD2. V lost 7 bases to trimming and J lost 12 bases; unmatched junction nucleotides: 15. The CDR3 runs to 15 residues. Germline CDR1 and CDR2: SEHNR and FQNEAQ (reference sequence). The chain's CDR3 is CASIPSGLAEIGQFF. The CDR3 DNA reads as TGTGCCAGCATCCCGAGTGGACTAGCGGAAATTGGGCAGTTCTTC.